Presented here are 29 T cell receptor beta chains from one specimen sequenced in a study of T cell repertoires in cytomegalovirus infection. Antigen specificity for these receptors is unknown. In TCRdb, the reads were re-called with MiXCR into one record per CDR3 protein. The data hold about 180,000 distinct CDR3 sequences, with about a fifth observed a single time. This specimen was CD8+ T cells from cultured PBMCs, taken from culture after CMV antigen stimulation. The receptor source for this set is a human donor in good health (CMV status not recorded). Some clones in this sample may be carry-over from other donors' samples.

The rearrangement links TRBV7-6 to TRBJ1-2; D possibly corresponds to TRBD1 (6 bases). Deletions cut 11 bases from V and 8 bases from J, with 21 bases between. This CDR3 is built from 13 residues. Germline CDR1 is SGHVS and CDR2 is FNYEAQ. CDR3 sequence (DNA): TGTGCCTGCGAGCAGCGAGCGGGACACGGCTACACCTTC. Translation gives CACEQRAGHGYTF.

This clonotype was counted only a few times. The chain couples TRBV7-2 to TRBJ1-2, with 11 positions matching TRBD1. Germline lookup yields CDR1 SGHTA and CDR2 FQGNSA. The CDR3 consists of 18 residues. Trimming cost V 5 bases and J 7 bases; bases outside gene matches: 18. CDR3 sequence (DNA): TGTGCCAGCAGCCCCCGCCCGGGACAGGGGGATATTAGGGTTGGCTACACCTTC. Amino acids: CASSPRPGQGDIRVGYTF.

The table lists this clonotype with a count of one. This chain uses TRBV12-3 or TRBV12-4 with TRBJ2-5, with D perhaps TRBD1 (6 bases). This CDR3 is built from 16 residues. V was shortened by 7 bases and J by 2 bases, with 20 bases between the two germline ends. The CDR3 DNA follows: TGTGCCAGCACCTTGGGACCTCAGGGGTTTCAAGAGACCCAGTACTTC. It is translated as CASTLGPQGFQETQYF.

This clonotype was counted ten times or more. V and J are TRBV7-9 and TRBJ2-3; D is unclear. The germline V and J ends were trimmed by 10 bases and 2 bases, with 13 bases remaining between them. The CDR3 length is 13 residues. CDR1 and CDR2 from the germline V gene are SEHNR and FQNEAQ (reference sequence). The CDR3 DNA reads TGTGCCACCCTCGCGGATTACACAGATACGCAGTATTTT. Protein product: CATLADYTDTQYF.

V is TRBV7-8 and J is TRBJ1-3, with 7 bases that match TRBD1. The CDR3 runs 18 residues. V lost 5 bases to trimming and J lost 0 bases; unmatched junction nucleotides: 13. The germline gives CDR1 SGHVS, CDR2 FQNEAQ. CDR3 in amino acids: CASSGNRDSFVSGNTIYF. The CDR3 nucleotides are TGTGCCAGCAGCGGCAACCGGGACAGCTTTGTCTCTGGAAACACCATATATTTT.

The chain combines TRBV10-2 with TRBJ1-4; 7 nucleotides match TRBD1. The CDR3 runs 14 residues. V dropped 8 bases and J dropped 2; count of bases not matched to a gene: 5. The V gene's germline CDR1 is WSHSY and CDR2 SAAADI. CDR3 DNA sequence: TGCGCCAGCTCTCCGGGACAGACTAATGAAAAACTGTTTTTT. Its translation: CASSPGQTNEKLFF.

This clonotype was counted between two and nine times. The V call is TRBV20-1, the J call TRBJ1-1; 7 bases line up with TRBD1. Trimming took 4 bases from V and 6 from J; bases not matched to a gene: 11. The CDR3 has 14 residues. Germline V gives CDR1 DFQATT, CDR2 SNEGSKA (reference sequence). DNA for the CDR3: TGCAGTGCTAAGGTAGAGGTGCAGGGGGCTGAAGCTTTCTTT. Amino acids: CSAKVEVQGAEAFF.

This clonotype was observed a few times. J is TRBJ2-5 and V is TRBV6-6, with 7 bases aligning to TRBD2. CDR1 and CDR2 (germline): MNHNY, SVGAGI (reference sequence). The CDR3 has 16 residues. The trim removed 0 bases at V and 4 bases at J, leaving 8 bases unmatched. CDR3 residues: CASSYSPSGDIETQYF. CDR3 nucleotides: TGTGCCAGCAGTTACTCTCCTAGCGGTGACATAGAGACCCAGTACTTC.

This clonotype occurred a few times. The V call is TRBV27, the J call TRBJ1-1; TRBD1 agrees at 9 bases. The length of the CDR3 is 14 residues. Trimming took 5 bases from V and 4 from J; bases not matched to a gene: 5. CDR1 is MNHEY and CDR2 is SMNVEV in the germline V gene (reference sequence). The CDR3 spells CASSPTGGFTEAFF. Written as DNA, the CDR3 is TGTGCCAGCAGTCCGACAGGGGGATTCACTGAAGCTTTCTTT.

The CDR3 region is CASSDSVQDSNQPQHF. The CDR3 DNA reads as TGTGCCAGCAGTGATAGTGTCCAGGATAGCAATCAGCCCCAGCATTTT. The gene calls are TRBV6-1 and TRBJ1-5; D gene uncertain. V lost 3 bases, J lost 0 bases, and 12 bases lay in between. The CDR3 loop spans 16 amino acids. Germline-derived CDR1 and CDR2 are MNHNS and SASEGT.

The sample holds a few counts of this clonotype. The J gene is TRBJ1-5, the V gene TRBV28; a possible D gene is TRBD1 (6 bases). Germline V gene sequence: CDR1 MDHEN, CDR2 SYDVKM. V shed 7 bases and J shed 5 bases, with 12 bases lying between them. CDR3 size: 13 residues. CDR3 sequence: CASTPRGYQPQHF. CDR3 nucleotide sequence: TGTGCCAGCACCCCGAGGGGGTATCAGCCCCAGCATTTT.

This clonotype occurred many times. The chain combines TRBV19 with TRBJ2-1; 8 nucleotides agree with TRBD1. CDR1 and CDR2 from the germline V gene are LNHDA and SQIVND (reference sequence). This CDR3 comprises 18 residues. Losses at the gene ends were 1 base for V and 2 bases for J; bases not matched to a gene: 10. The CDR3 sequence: CASSIGDIGQGAYNEQFF. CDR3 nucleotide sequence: TGTGCCAGTAGTATAGGGGACATAGGACAGGGAGCCTACAATGAGCAGTTCTTC. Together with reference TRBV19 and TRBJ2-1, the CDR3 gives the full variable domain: DGGITQSPKYLFRKEGQNVTLSCEQNLNHDAMYWYRQDPGQGLRLIYYSQIVNDFQKGDIAEGYSVSREKKESFPLTVTSAQKNPTAFYLCASSIGDIGQGAYNEQFFGPGTRLTVL.

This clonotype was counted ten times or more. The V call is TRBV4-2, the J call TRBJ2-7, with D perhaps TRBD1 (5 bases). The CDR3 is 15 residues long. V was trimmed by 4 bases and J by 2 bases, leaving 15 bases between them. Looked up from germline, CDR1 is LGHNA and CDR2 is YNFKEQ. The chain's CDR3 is CASSRHRISTYEQYF. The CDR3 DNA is TGTGCCAGCAGCCGCCACAGGATTTCTACCTACGAGCAGTACTTC.

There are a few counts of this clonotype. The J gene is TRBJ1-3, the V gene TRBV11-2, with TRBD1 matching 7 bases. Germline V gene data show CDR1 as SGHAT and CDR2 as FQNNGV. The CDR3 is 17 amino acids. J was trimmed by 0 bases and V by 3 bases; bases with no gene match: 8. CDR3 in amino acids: CASSFGPGQSSGNTIYF. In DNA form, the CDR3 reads TGTGCCAGCAGCTTCGGACCGGGACAGAGCTCTGGAAACACCATATATTTT.

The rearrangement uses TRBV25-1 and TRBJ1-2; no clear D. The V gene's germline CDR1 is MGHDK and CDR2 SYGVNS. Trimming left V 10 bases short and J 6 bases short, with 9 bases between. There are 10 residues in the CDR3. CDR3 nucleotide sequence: TGTGCCACCCTCGAAGATGGCTACACCTTC. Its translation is CATLEDGYTF.

Written as DNA, the CDR3 is TGCGCCAGCAGCCAAGCTGGGACGGCTACTAATCAGCCCCAGCATTTT. Translation gives CASSQAGTATNQPQHF. The rearrangement uses TRBV4-1 and TRBJ1-5; possible D gene TRBD1, 5 bases. V lost 1 base and J 4 bases, leaving 14 bases between the germline ends. This CDR3 is built from 16 residues. CDR1 and CDR2 (germline): MGHRA, YSYEKL.

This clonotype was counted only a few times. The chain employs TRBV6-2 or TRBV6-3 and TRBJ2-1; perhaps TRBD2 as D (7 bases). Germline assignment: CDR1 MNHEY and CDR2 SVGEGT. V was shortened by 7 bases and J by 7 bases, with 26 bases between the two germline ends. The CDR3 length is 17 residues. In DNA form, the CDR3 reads TGTGCCAGCACTCTTTTATGGGGAGGGGGTACCTCAAATGAGCAGTTCTTC. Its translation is CASTLLWGGGTSNEQFF.

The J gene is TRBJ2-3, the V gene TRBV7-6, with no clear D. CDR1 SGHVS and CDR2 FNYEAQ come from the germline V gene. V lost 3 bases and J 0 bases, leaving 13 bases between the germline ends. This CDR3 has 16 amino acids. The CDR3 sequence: CASSFGSAGSTDTQYF. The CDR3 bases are TGTGCCAGCAGCTTTGGGTCGGCCGGGAGCACAGATACGCAGTATTTT.

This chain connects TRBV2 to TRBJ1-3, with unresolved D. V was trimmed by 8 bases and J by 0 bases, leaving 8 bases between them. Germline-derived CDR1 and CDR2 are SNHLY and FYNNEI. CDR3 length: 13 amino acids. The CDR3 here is CASGLTSGNTIYF. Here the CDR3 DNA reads TGTGCCAGCGGGCTTACCTCTGGAAACACCATATATTTT.

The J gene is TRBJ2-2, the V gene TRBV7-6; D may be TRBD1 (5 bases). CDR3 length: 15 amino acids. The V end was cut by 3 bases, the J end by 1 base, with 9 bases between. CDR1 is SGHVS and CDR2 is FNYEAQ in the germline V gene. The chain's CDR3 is CASSFKGMNTGELFF. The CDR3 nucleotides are TGTGCCAGCAGCTTTAAGGGGATGAACACCGGGGAGCTGTTTTTT.

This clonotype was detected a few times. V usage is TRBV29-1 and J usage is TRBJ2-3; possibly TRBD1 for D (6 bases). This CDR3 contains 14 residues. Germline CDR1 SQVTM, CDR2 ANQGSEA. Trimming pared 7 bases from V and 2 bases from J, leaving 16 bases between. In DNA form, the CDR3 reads TGCAGCGCCGATTGGGACATACTCACAGATACGCAGTATTTT. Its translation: CSADWDILTDTQYF.

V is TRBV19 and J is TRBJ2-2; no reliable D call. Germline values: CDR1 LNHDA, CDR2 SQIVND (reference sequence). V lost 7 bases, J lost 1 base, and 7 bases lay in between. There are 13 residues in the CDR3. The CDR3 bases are TGTGCCAGTAACCCCCGGAACACCGGGGAGCTGTTTTTT. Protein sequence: CASNPRNTGELFF. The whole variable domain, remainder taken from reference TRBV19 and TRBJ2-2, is DGGITQSPKYLFRKEGQNVTLSCEQNLNHDAMYWYRQDPGQGLRLIYYSQIVNDFQKGDIAEGYSVSREKKESFPLTVTSAQKNPTAFYLCASNPRNTGELFFGEGSRLTVL.

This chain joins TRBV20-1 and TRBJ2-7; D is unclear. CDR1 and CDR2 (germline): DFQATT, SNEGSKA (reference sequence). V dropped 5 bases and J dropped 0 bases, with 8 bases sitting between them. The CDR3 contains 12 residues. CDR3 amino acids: CSASPSSYEQYF. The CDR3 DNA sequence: TGCAGTGCTTCTCCTAGCTCCTACGAGCAGTACTTC.

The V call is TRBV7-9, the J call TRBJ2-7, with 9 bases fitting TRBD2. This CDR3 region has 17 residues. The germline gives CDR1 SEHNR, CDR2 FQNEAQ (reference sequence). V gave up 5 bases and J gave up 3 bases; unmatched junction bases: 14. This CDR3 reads CASSPPAGGLGDYEQYF. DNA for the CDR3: TGTGCCAGCAGCCCGCCGGCGGGGGGGCTTGGTGACTACGAGCAGTACTTC. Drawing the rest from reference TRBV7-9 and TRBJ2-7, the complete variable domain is DTGVSQNPRHKITKRGQNVTFRCDPISEHNRLYWYRQTLGQGPEFLTYFQNEAQLEKSRLLSDRFSAERPKGSFSTLEIQRTEQGDSAMYLCASSPPAGGLGDYEQYFGPGTRLTVT.

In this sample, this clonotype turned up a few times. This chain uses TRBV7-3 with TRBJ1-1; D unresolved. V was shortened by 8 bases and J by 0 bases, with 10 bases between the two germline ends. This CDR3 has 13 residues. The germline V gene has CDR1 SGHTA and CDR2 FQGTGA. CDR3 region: CASRTDLNTEAFF. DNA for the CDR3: TGTGCCAGCCGCACGGATTTGAACACTGAAGCTTTCTTT.

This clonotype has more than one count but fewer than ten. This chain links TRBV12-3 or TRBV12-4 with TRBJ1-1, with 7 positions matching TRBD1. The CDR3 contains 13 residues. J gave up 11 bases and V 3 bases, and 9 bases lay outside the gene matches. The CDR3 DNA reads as TGTGCCAGCAGTTTCGGCCAGGGGGGCTTCGCTTTCTTT. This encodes CASSFGQGGFAFF.

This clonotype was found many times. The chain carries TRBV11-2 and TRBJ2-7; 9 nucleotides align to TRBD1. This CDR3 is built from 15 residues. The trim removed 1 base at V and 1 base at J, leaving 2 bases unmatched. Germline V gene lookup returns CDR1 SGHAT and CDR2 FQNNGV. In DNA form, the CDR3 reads TGTGCCAGCAGCTTAGGACAGGGGGGGTCCTACGAGCAGTACTTC. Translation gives CASSLGQGGSYEQYF.

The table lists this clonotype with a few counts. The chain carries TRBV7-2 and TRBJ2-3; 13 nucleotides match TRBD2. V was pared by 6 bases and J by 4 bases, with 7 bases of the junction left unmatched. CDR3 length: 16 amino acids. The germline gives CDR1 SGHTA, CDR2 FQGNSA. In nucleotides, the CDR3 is TGTGCCAGCAGTTTACTAGCGGGGGGGCCCCCAGATACGCAGTATTTT. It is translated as CASSLLAGGPPDTQYF.

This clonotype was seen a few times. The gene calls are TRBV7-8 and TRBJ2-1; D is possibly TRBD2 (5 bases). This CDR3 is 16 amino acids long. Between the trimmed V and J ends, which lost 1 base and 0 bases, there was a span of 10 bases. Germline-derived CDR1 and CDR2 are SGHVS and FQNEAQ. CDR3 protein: CASSLGRASSYNEQFF. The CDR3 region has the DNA TGTGCCAGCAGCTTAGGGCGGGCGAGCTCCTACAATGAGCAGTTCTTC.